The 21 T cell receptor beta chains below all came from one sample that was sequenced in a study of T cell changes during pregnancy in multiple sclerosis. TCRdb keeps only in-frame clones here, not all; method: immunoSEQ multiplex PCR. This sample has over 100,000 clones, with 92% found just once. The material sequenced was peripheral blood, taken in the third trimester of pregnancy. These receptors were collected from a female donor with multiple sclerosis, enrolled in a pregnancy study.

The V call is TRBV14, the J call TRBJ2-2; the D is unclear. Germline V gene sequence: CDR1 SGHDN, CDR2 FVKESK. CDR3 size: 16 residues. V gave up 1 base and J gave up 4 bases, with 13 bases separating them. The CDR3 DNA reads TGTGCCAGCAGCCAAGTGAGTGGCAGAGGCACCGGGGAGCTGTTTTTT. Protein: CASSQVSGRGTGELFF.

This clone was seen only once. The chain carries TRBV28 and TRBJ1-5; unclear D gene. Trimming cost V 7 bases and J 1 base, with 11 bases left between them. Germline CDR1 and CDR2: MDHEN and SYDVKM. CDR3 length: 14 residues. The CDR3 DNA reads TGTGCCAGCATGGACGGGAGAAGCAATCAGCCCCAGCATTTT. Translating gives CASMDGRSNQPQHF.

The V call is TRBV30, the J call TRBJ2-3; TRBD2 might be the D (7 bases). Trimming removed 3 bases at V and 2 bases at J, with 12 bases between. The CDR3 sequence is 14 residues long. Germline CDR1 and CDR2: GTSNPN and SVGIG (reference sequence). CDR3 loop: CAWRVGGHTDTQYF. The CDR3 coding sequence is TGTGCCTGGAGGGTCGGGGGGCACACAGATACGCAGTATTTT. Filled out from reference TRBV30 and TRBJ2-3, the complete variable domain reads SQTIHQWPATLVQPVGSPLSLECTVEGTSNPNLYWYRQAAGRGLQLLFYSVGIGQISSEVPQNLSASRPQDRQFILSSKKLLLSDSGFYLCAWRVGGHTDTQYFGPGTRLTVL.

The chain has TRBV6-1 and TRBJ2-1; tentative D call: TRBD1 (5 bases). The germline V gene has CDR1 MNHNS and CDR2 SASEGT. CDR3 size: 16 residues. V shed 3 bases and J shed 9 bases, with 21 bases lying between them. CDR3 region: CASSDRVRGAAGEQFF. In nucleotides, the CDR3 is TGTGCCAGCAGTGATAGGGTTAGGGGTGCTGCCGGTGAGCAGTTCTTC.

The CDR3 region has the DNA TGTGCCAGTAGCCCTCGGACAGGGGGGCAAGAGACCCAGTACTTC. It yields the protein CASSPRTGGQETQYF. V and J are TRBV19 and TRBJ2-5; the match to TRBD1 covers 10 bases. This CDR3 is 15 amino acids long. From germline, CDR1 is LNHDA and CDR2 SQIVND (reference sequence). J lost 2 bases, V lost 6 bases, and 6 bases had no gene match.

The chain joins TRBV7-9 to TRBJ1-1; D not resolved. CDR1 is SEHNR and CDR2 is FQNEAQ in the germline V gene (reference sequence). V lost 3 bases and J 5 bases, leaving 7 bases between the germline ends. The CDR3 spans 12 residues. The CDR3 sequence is CASSFGLTEAFF. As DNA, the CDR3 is TGTGCCAGCAGCTTTGGGCTAACTGAAGCTTTCTTT. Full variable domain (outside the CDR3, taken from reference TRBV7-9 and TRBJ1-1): DTGVSQNPRHKITKRGQNVTFRCDPISEHNRLYWYRQTLGQGPEFLTYFQNEAQLEKSRLLSDRFSAERPKGSFSTLEIQRTEQGDSAMYLCASSFGLTEAFFGQGTRLTVV.

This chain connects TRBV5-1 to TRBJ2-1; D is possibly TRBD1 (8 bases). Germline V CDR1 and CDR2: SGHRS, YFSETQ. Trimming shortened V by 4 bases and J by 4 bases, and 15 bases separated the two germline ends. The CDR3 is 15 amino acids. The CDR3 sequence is CASSAGQGGYNEQFF. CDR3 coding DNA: TGCGCCAGCAGCGCAGGACAGGGAGGGTACAATGAGCAGTTCTTC.

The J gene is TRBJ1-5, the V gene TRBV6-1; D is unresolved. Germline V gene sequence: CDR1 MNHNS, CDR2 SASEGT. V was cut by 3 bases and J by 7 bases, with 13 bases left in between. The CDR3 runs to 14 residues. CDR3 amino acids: CASSDRGKQQPQHF. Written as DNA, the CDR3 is TGTGCCAGCAGTGATCGAGGGAAGCAGCAGCCCCAGCATTTT.

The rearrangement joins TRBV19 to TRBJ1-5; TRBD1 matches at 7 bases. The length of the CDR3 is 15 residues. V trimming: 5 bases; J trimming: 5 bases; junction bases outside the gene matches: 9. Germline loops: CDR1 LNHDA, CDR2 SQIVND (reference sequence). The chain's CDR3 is CASSQTGLRDQPQHF. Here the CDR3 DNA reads TGTGCCAGTAGTCAGACAGGGTTGAGGGATCAGCCCCAGCATTTT.

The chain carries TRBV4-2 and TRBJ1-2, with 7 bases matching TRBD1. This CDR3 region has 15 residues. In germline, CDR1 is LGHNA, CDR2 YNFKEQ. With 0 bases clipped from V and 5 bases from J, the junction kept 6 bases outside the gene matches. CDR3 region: CASSQEMAGGYGYTF. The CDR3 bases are TGTGCCAGCAGCCAAGAGATGGCAGGGGGGTATGGCTACACCTTC.

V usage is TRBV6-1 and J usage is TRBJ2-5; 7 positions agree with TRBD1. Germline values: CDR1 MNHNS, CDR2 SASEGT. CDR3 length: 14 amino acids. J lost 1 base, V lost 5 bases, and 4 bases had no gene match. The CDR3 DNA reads TGTGCCAGCAGTCCTTGGGACAGCCAAGAGACCCAGTACTTC. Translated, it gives CASSPWDSQETQYF.

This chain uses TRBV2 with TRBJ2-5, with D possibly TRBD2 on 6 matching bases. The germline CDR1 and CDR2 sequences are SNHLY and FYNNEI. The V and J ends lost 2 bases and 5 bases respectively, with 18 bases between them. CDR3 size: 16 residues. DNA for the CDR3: TGTGCCAGCAGTGAAAGGGAGGCGGGGCGAGGGGAGACCCAGTACTTC. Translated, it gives CASSEREAGRGETQYF.

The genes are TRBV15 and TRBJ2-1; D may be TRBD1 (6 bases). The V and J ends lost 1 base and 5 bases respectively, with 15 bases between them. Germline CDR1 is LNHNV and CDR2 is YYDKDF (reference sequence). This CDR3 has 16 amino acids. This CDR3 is CATSRGGGRVDNEQFF. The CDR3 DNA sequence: TGTGCCACCAGCAGAGGAGGGGGTCGCGTCGACAATGAGCAGTTCTTC.

The CDR3 DNA is TGCGCCAGCAGCTTTTGGACAGGGTCTAGGAACACTGAAGCTTTCTTT. This encodes CASSFWTGSRNTEAFF. This chain links TRBV5-1 with TRBJ1-1, with 8 bases lining up with TRBD1. Germline loops: CDR1 SGHRS, CDR2 YFSETQ. This CDR3 region has 16 residues. Trimming at V came to 2 bases and at J to 1 base, leaving 7 bases not matched to a gene.

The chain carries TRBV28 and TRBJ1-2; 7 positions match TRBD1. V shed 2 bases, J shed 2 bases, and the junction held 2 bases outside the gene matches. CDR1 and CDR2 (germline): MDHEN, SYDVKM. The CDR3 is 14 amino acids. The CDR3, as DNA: TGTGCCAGCAGTTTACTGGGACAGAACTATGGCTACACCTTC. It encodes CASSLLGQNYGYTF.

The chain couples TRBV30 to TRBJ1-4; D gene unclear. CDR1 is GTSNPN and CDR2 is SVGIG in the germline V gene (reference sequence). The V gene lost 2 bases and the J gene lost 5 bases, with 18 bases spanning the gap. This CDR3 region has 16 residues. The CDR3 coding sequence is TGTGCCTGGAGTACCCCGTCGGGAGCCAAAAATGAAAAACTGTTTTTT. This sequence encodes CAWSTPSGAKNEKLFF.

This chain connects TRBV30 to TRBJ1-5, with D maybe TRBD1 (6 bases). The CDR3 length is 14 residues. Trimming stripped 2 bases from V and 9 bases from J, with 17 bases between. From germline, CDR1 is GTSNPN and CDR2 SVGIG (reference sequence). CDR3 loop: CAWSTNREGGPQHF. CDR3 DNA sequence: TGTGCCTGGAGTACGAACAGGGAGGGGGGGCCCCAGCATTTT.

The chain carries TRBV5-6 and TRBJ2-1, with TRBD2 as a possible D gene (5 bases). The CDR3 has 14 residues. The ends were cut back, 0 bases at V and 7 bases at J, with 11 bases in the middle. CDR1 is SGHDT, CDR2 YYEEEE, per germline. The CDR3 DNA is TGTGCCAGCAGCTTGGAGGACTCCGAGAATGAGCAGTTCTTC. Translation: CASSLEDSENEQFF.

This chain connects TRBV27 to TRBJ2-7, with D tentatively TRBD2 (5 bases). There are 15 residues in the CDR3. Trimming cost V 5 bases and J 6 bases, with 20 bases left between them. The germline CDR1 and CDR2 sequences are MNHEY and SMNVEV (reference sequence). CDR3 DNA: TGTGCCAGCAGTCCCCAAACTAGTATGTTCGGCGAGCAGTACTTC. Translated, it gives CASSPQTSMFGEQYF.

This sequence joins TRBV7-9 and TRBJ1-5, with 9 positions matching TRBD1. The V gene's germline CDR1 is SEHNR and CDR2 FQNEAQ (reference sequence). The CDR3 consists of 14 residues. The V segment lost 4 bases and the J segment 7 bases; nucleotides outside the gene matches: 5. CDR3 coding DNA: TGTGCCAGCAGCTCTAGGACAGGGGAACAGCCCCAGCATTTT. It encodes CASSSRTGEQPQHF.

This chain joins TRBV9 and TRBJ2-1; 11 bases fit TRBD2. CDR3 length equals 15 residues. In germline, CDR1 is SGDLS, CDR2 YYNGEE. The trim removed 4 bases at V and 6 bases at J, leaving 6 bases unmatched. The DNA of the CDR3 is TGTGCCAGCAGCCTTCTAGCGGGAGGCGGCAATGAGCAGTTCTTC. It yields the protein CASSLLAGGGNEQFF. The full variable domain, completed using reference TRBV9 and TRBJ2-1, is DSGVTQTPKHLITATGQRVTLRCSPRSGDLSVYWYQQSLDQGLQFLIQYYNGEERAKGNILERFSAQQFPDLHSELNLSSLELGDSALYFCASSLLAGGGNEQFFGPGTRLTVL.